The rows below give T cell receptor beta chains drawn from one sample of a study of shared clonotypes between healthy human individuals. Clones were sequenced by immunoSEQ multiplex PCR, and TCRdb holds only the in-frame ones, with some missing. This sample carries about 1.4 million clones, about 96% of them seen once, and the ten largest clones take 0.95% to 1.5%. The sequencing input was naive CD4+ T cells sorted from blood. The receptors originated from a man between 25 and 39 years old in good health. Both conserved end residues are part of each CDR3. Fields, in order: J gene, V gene, D gene, clone size, CDR3 protein, CDR3 DNA. A D gene is named only where the DNA matches it firmly. Size tells how often a clone was seen (once, few, many) or the class of an expanded clone, and some rows leave it out.

TRBJ2-7,TRBV11-2,-,-,CASSPLSEQYF,TGTGCCAGCAGCCCGTTGTCCGAGCAGTACTTC
TRBJ1-4,TRBV18,-,-,CASSPPGVANEKLFF,TGTGCCAGCTCACCGCCAGGGGTAGCTAATGAAAAACTGTTTTTT
TRBJ1-2,TRBV10-3,-,-,CAISGLTDIYGYTF,TGTGCCATCAGTGGTCTTACAGACATCTATGGCTACACCTTC
TRBJ1-5,TRBV28,-,-,CASSPPQGGHQPQHF,TGTGCCAGCAGTCCACCTCAGGGAGGACATCAGCCCCAGCATTTT
TRBJ2-7,TRBV7-7,-,-,CASSLSGRMNLAYEQYF,TGTGCTAGCAGCTTATCGGGCCGAATGAACCTAGCCTACGAGCAGTACTTC
TRBJ1-2,TRBV6-1,-,-,CASHPGSLNYGYTF,TGTGCCAGCCACCCGGGGTCTTTAAACTATGGCTACACCTTC
TRBJ2-6,TRBV6-1,-,-,CASSGSSGANVLTF,TGTGCCAGCAGTGGAAGCTCTGGGGCCAACGTCCTGACTTTC
TRBJ2-5,TRBV15,TRBD1,-,CATSRDLPGQGALETQYF,TGTGCCACCAGCAGAGATTTGCCGGGACAGGGGGCTCTAGAGACCCAGTACTTC
TRBJ2-1,TRBV29-1,-,-,CIVVWGNEQFF,TGCATCGTTGTGTGGGGAAATGAGCAGTTCTTC
TRBJ2-3,TRBV18,TRBD2,-,CASSLYETSGRPRHPTDTQYF,TGTGCCAGCTCACTCTACGAGACTAGCGGGAGGCCCCGCCACCCCACAGATACGCAGTATTTT
TRBJ2-5,TRBV11-2,-,-,CASSLMGGTQETQYF,TGTGCCAGCAGCCTAATGGGGGGAACTCAAGAGACCCAGTACTTC
TRBJ2-7,TRBV30,-,once,CAWSGLDWSYEQYF,TGTGCCTGGAGTGGGCTAGATTGGTCCTACGAGCAGTACTTC
TRBJ2-7,TRBV5-1,-,once,CASSRDLRGPYEQYF,TGCGCCAGCAGCCGCGATCTTCGGGGGCCGTACGAGCAGTACTTC
TRBJ2-3,TRBV29-1,-,-,CSVAGRHTDTQYF,TGCAGCGTTGCCGGCAGACACACAGATACGCAGTATTTT
TRBJ2-1,TRBV6-1,TRBD1,-,CASSELGQLYNEQFF,TGTGCCAGCAGTGAATTGGGACAGTTATACAATGAGCAGTTCTTC
TRBJ2-3,TRBV7-9,-,-,CASSPSADTQYF,TGTGCCAGCAGCCCCTCGGCAGATACGCAGTATTTT
TRBJ2-1,TRBV30,TRBD2,-,CAWSVTGRASYNEQFF,TGTGCCTGGAGTGTAACCGGGAGGGCGAGCTACAATGAGCAGTTCTTC
TRBJ2-2,TRBV28,TRBD1,once,CASSRWTGDTGELFF,TGTGCCAGCAGCAGATGGACAGGGGACACCGGGGAGCTGTTTTTT
TRBJ2-2,TRBV29-1,-,-,CSMTLGGGIGELFF,TGCAGCATGACGTTAGGGGGCGGGATCGGGGAGCTGTTTTTT
TRBJ2-7,TRBV10-3,TRBD1,-,CAIGQGNDEQYF,TGTGCCATAGGACAGGGTAACGACGAGCAGTACTTC
TRBJ2-3,TRBV28,TRBD1,-,CASRGQGRWSDTQYF,TGTGCCAGCAGGGGACAGGGACGTTGGTCAGATACGCAGTATTTT
TRBJ2-3,TRBV28,TRBD1,-,CASTGTGRVTQYF,TGTGCCAGCACCGGGACAGGTCGGGTTACGCAGTATTTT
TRBJ1-3,TRBV5-4,TRBD1,-,CASSLSGRGSGNTIYF,TGTGCCAGCAGCTTGTCGGGCAGGGGGTCCGGAAACACCATATATTTT
TRBJ2-7,TRBV28,TRBD1,-,CASSFLRQGPYEQYF,TGTGCCAGCAGTTTTCTGAGACAGGGTCCCTACGAGCAGTACTTC
TRBJ2-7,TRBV15,-,-,CATSRGASSYEQYF,TGTGCCACCAGCAGAGGTGCGAGCTCCTACGAGCAGTACTTC
TRBJ2-7,TRBV9,TRBD1,-,CASSARPGTGGEQYF,TGTGCCAGCAGCGCCAGACCCGGGACAGGGGGCGAGCAGTACTTC
TRBJ2-5,TRBV27,TRBD1,-,CASSLYRGGGTQYF,TGTGCCAGCAGTTTATACAGGGGTGGCGGGACCCAGTACTTC
TRBJ2-2,TRBV7-2,-,-,CASSSHGWTGELFF,TGTGCCAGCAGCTCACACGGGTGGACCGGGGAGCTGTTTTTT
TRBJ2-1,TRBV29-1,-,-,CSVKPRLNNEQFF,TGCAGCGTTAAACCAAGACTCAACAATGAGCAGTTCTTC
TRBJ2-2,TRBV28,-,-,CASSTSTRELFF,TGTGCCAGCAGTACGTCAACCCGGGAGCTGTTTTTT
TRBJ2-3,TRBV29-1,-,-,CSVVAGVAGGTDTQYF,TGCAGCGTTGTAGCAGGGGTGGCCGGGGGCACAGATACGCAGTATTTT
TRBJ2-5,TRBV9,TRBD2,-,CASSPGLAGVETQYF,TGTGCCAGCAGCCCTGGACTAGCGGGAGTGGAGACCCAGTACTTC
TRBJ1-2,TRBV27,-,-,CASSVPRSGIPNYGYTF,TGTGCCAGCAGTGTACCACGCTCAGGGATTCCTAACTATGGCTACACCTTC
TRBJ1-1,TRBV4-3,TRBD1,-,CASSQASGTENTEAFF,TGCGCCAGCAGCCAAGCGTCGGGGACAGAGAACACTGAAGCTTTCTTT
TRBJ2-3,TRBV5-8,-,-,CASSSPSRDTQYF,TGTGCCAGCAGCTCCCCTAGCAGAGATACGCAGTATTTT
TRBJ2-7,TRBV5-1,-,-,CASRPPGQIYEQYF,TGCGCCAGCAGACCTCCAGGACAGATCTACGAGCAGTACTTC
TRBJ2-7,TRBV7-2,-,-,CASSLGAWRDYEQYF,TGTGCCAGCAGCTTAGGGGCTTGGCGGGACTACGAGCAGTACTTC
TRBJ2-7,TRBV6-1,TRBD2,-,CASSATSGPSYEQYF,TGTGCCAGCAGCGCGACTAGCGGACCTTCCTACGAGCAGTACTTC
TRBJ2-3,TRBV5-1,TRBD1,few,CASSRGQEIGDTQYF,TGCGCCAGCAGCCGGGGACAGGAAATAGGAGATACGCAGTATTTT
TRBJ1-4,TRBV1,-,-,CTSSPSLPTGTVNEKLFF,TGCACCAGCAGCCCCTCGTTACCCACCGGGACAGTAAATGAAAAACTGTTTTTT
TRBJ2-5,TRBV5-1,TRBD1,-,CASSPGTDYQETQYF,TGCGCCAGCAGCCCCGGGACAGACTACCAAGAGACCCAGTACTTC
TRBJ1-1,TRBV5-4,-,-,CASSLMGAEAFF,TGTGCCAGCAGCTTGATGGGGGCTGAAGCTTTCTTT
TRBJ2-1,TRBV9,-,-,CASSPVSAGSSYNEQFF,TGTGCCAGCAGCCCAGTTTCGGCGGGCAGCTCCTACAATGAGCAGTTCTTC
TRBJ2-2,TRBV27,-,-,CASSIQGTGELFF,TGTGCCAGCTCGATTCAGGGAACCGGGGAGCTGTTTTTT
TRBJ2-7,TRBV5-4,TRBD2,-,CASSPLGGFEQYF,TGTGCCAGCAGCCCTTTGGGGGGGTTCGAGCAGTACTTC
TRBJ2-1,TRBV5-6,-,-,CASSYVSSVLNYNEQFF,TGTGCCAGCAGCTACGTATCTTCCGTCCTCAACTACAATGAGCAGTTCTTC
TRBJ2-3,TRBV6-7,TRBD2,-,CASRRWTSGRAGDTQYF,TGTGCCAGCAGGAGATGGACTAGCGGGAGGGCCGGGGATACGCAGTATTTT
TRBJ2-1,TRBV28,-,-,CASTGPVEQFF,TGTGCCAGCACTGGGCCCGTTGAGCAGTTCTTC
TRBJ2-5,TRBV11-2,-,-,CASSLVLSQETQYF,TGTGCCAGCAGCTTAGTGCTGAGTCAAGAGACCCAGTACTTC
TRBJ2-1,TRBV5-1,-,-,CASNEASYNEQFF,TGCGCCAGCAATGAGGCTTCCTACAATGAGCAGTTCTTC
TRBJ2-3,TRBV30,-,-,CAWSVKGSTDTQYF,TGTGCCTGGAGTGTAAAGGGAAGTACAGATACGCAGTATTTT
TRBJ1-1,TRBV5-1,-,-,CASSHRGDTEAFF,TGCGCCAGCAGCCATCGGGGGGACACTGAAGCTTTCTTT
TRBJ1-2,TRBV5-4,TRBD1,-,CASSLTGQGYGYTF,TGTGCCAGCAGCTTAACGGGACAGGGCTATGGCTACACCTTC